One TCR beta chain is described in this entry. The germline V and J ends were trimmed by 5 bases and 8 bases, with 15 bases remaining between them. The germline CDR1 and CDR2 sequences are SEHNR and FQNEAQ (reference sequence). The CDR3 contains 13 residues. Sequencing started from total RNA isolated from unfractionated whole blood. These data originate in a study of human T cells and chemical hapten exposure. TCRdb reprocessed the 5' RACE reads with MiXCR, giving one entry per CDR3 protein. Of under 100,000 distinct CDR3 sequences listed, about a sixth are singletons. This TCR came from a female donor in good health. This chain links TRBV7-9 with TRBJ1-2; D remains ambiguous. The CDR3 here is CASSGVVGKGYTF. The CDR3 nucleotides are TGTGCCAGCAGCGGAGTAGTTGGGAAAGGCTACACCTTC.